The rows below give T cell receptor beta chains drawn from one sample of a study of blood T cell repertoires in COVID-19. Clones were sequenced by immunoSEQ multiplex PCR, and TCRdb holds only the in-frame ones, with some missing. The profile shows more than 200,000 clones, 65% to 85% of them singletons. Sequenced: peripheral blood. These receptors came from a man aged 40-49 years with active or convalescent COVID-19. The CDR3 runs from the conserved cysteine through the conserved F or W. D genes are given only for firm matches. A clone size is listed for some rows: how often the clone was seen (once, few, many), or a class if it is expanded.

NA	TRBV11-3	TRBJ1-6	TRBD1	TGTGCCAGCAGCTCAACATGGACAGGGGAAAATTCACCCCTCCACTTT	CASSSTWTGENSPLHF
NA	TRBV6-2/TRBV6-3	TRBJ1-2	NA	TGTGCCAGCAGTTATTCGGAGCGGGGCTACACCTTC	CASSYSERGYTF
NA	TRBV11-3	TRBJ2-5	TRBD1	TGTGCCAGCAGCCCACGGGACAGACAAGAGACCCAGTACTTC	CASSPRDRQETQYF
NA	TRBV2	TRBJ2-5	TRBD2	TGTGCCAGCAGACAAACCCGCGGGGGGTCTGGGGAGACCCAGTACTTC	CASRQTRGGSGETQYF
few	TRBV19	TRBJ2-7	TRBD2	TGTGCCAGTAGTATCCGCCCGGGGGGATACGAGCAGTACTTC	CASSIRPGGYEQYF
many	TRBV30	TRBJ1-4	NA	TGTGCCTGGAGTGTACTCCGCGAAAAACTGTTTTTT	CAWSVLREKLFF
NA	TRBV9	TRBJ1-3	TRBD1	TGTGCCAGCAGTGGACAGGGGGCTGGAAACACCATATATTTT	CASSGQGAGNTIYF
NA	TRBV3-1/TRBV3-2	TRBJ2-1	NA	TGTGCCAGCAGCCAAGGCGACTCATACGAGCAGTTCTTC	CASSQGDSYEQFF
NA	TRBV28	TRBJ1-1	NA	TGTGCCAGCAGTTTTTCAGGGTTGGCTTTCTTT	CASSFSGLAFF
once	TRBV7-9	TRBJ2-7	TRBD1	TGTGCCAGCAGCTCGTTCCCGGACAGGGCCTACGAGCAGTACTTC	CASSSFPDRAYEQYF
NA	TRBV5-5	TRBJ2-7	TRBD2	TGTGCCAGCAGCCGACTAGCGGGGGTTTACGAGCAGTACTTC	CASSRLAGVYEQYF
NA	TRBV4-2	TRBJ2-1	TRBD1	TGTGCCAGCAGCCCCGGACAGGGGATGTACAATGAGCAGTTCTTC	CASSPGQGMYNEQFF
once	TRBV19	TRBJ1-4	TRBD1	TGTGCCAGTAGTATGGGAGCCGGGACAGGGGATGAAAAACTGTTTTTT	CASSMGAGTGDEKLFF
NA	TRBV14	TRBJ1-6	TRBD1	TGTGCCAGCAGCGAGGGACAGGATTATAATTCACCCCTCCACTTT	CASSEGQDYNSPLHF
NA	TRBV13	TRBJ2-3	NA	TGTGCCAGCAGCTTAGAGGGGCGCGGCACAGATACGCAGTATTTT	CASSLEGRGTDTQYF
NA	TRBV6-5	TRBJ2-2	NA	TGTGCCAGCAGTTTGGGACATACAGCTTTTGGGGAGCTGTTTTTT	CASSLGHTAFGELFF
NA	TRBV7-2	TRBJ2-7	NA	TGTGCCAGCAGCGGTCAGGGAATCTCCTACGAGCAGTACTTC	CASSGQGISYEQYF
NA	TRBV11-3	TRBJ2-2	NA	TGTGCCAGCAGCTTAGGCTTGGGCAACACCGGGGAGCTGTTTTTT	CASSLGLGNTGELFF
NA	TRBV7-2	TRBJ1-1	NA	TGTGCCAGCAGCTTAGTTATCCCTGAAGCTTTCTTT	CASSLVIPEAFF
NA	TRBV30	TRBJ1-4	TRBD1	TGTGCCTGGAGACAGGGGGCGTATGAAAAACTGTTTTTT	CAWRQGAYEKLFF
NA	TRBV9	TRBJ1-4	TRBD1	TGTGCCAGCAGCCCAGTCAGGGGGCGGAATGAAAAACTGTTTTTT	CASSPVRGRNEKLFF
NA	TRBV5-6	TRBJ1-2	TRBD1	TGTGCCAGCAGCGCTGGACAGGGAACCGGCTACACCTTC	CASSAGQGTGYTF
NA	TRBV11-3	TRBJ2-2	NA	TGTGCCAGCACCCGGCGCGGGACCGGGGAGCTGTTTTTT	CASTRRGTGELFF
NA	TRBV19	TRBJ2-3	TRBD2	TGTGCCAGTAACGTCCCAGCGGGAGCCACAGATACGCAGTATTTT	CASNVPAGATDTQYF
NA	TRBV18	TRBJ1-1	NA	TGTGCCAGCTCACCAGGACAGCTGATTGAAGCTTTCTTT	CASSPGQLIEAFF
NA	TRBV19	TRBJ2-7	NA	TGTGCCACCTCACCGGGGGTCGCGTCCTACGAGCAGTACTTC	CATSPGVASYEQYF
NA	TRBV5-1	TRBJ2-5	TRBD1	TGCGCCAGCCGGTCAACAGGGGCCGACCAAGAGACCCAGTACTTC	CASRSTGADQETQYF